The sequence of this T cell receptor beta chain was determined in a study of human T cells and chemical hapten exposure. Study background: Slight differences in pooled library volume were the main source of varying TCR yields across samples.

TCRdb reprocessed the RACE reads with MiXCR, giving one entry per CDR3 protein. Of about 110,000 distinct CDR3 sequences listed, roughly a third are singletons. Time point reported: patch test 3, about 24 weeks after DPC sensitization. Stated treatment: therapeutic diphenylcyclopropenone sensitization with weekly scalp DPC. V lost 7 bases to trimming and J lost 5 bases; unmatched junction nucleotides: 10. This CDR3 is built from 14 residues. The germline V gene encodes CDR1 DFQATT and CDR2 SNEGSKA (reference sequence). This TCR derives from a man in his forties or fifties with alopecia areata. Some clones in this sample may be carry-over from other donors' samples. This material consisted of whole blood, taken in connection with sensitization to the hapten diphenylcyclopropenone (DPC). The chain links TRBV20-1 to TRBJ2-4; 8 bases agree with TRBD1. This CDR3 is CSVNLGTGENIQYF. The DNA of the CDR3 is TGCAGTGTCAATTTGGGGACAGGAGAAAACATTCAGTACTTC.